This T cell receptor beta chain was observed in a study of response to subunit inactivated influenza vaccine. This clonotype was seen more than once but under ten times. The CDR3 totals 12 residues. Germline loops: CDR1 DFQATT, CDR2 SNEGSKA (reference sequence). TCRdb used MiXCR to reprocess the RT-PCR reads, holding one entry per CDR3 protein. The sample has about 780,000 distinct CDR3 sequences; roughly 18% are singletons. V is TRBV20-1 and J is TRBJ1-2, with a tentative D call TRBD1 (6 bases). Material: PBMCs from blood, obtained roughly 5 days after vaccination. The sequence came from a man in his fifties who received an inactivated influenza vaccine. DNA for the CDR3: TGCAGGGGGGACACCGTTAACTATGGCTACACCTTC. It translates to CRGDTVNYGYTF.